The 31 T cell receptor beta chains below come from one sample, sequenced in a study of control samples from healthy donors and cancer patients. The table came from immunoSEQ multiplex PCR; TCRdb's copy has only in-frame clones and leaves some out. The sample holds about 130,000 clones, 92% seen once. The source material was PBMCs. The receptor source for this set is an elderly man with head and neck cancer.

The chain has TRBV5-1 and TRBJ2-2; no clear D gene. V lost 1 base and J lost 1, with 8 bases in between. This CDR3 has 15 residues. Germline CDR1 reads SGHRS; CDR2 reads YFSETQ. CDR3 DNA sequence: TGCGCCAGCAGCTTGCTGACCAGGAACACCGGGGAGCTGTTTTTT. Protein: CASSLLTRNTGELFF. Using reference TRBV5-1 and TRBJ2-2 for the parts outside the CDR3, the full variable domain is KAGVTQTPRYLIKTRGQQVTLSCSPISGHRSVSWYQQTPGQGLQFLFEYFSETQRNKGNFPGRFSGRQFSNSRSEMNVSTLELGDSALYLCASSLLTRNTGELFFGEGSRLTVL.

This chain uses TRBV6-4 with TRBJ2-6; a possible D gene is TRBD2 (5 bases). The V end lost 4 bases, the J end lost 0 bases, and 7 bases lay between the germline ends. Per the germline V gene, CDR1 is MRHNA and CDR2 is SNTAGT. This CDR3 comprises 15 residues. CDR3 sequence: CASSVGSSGANVLTF. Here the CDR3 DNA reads TGTGCCAGCAGTGTGGGGAGCTCTGGGGCCAACGTCCTGACTTTC.

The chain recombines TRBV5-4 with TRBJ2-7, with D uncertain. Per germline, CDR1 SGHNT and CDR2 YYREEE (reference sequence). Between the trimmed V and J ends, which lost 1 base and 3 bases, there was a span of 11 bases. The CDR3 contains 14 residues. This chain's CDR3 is CASSLSLLDYEQYF. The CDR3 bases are TGTGCCAGCAGCTTGTCCCTACTCGACTACGAGCAGTACTTC.

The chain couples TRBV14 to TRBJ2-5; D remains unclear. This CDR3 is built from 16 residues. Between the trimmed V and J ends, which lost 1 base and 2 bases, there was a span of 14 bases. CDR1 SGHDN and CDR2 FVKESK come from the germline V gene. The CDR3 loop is CASSQALALGQETQYF. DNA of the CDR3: TGTGCCAGCAGCCAAGCGTTAGCCCTCGGGCAAGAGACCCAGTACTTC.

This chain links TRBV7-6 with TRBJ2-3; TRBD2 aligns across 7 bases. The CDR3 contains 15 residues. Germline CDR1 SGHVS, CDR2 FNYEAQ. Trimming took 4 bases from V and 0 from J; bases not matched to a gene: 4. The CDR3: CASSSSSGSTDTQYF. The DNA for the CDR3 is TGTGCCAGCAGCTCCTCTAGCGGCAGCACAGATACGCAGTATTTT.

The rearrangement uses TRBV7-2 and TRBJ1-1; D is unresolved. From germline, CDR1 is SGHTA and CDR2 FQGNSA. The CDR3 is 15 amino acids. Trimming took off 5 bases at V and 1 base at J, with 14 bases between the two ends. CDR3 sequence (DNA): TGTGCCAGCAGCCATAAGGCGGTTCAGAACACTGAAGCTTTCTTT. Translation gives CASSHKAVQNTEAFF.

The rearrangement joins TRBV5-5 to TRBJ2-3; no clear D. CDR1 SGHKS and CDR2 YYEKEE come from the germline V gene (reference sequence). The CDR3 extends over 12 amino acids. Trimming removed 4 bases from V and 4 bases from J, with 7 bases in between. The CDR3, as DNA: TGTGCCAGCAGCCTACCGCCAGATACGCAGTATTTT. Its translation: CASSLPPDTQYF. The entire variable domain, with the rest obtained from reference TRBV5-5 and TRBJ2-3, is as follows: DAGVTQSPTHLIKTRGQQVTLRCSPISGHKSVSWYQQVLGQGPQFIFQYYEKEERGRGNFPDRFSARQFPNYSSELNVNALLLGDSALYLCASSLPPDTQYFGPGTRLTVL.

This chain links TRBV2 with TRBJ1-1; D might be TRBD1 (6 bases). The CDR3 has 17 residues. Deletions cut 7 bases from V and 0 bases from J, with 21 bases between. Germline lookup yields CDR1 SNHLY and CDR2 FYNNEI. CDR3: CASTWDTAASLNTEAFF. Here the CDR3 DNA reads TGTGCCAGCACTTGGGACACTGCCGCTTCGTTGAACACTGAAGCTTTCTTT.

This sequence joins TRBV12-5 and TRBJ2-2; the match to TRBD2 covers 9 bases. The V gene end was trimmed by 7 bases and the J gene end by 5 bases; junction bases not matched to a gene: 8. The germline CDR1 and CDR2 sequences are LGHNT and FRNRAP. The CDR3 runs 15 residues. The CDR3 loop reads CASVLTLAGTGELFF. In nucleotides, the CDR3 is TGTGCTAGTGTCCTAACGCTAGCGGGGACCGGGGAGCTGTTTTTT.

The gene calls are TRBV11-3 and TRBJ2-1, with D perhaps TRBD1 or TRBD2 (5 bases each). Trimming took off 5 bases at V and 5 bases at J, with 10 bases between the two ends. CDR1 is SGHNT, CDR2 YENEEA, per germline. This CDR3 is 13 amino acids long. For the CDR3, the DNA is TGTGCCAGCAGCAGGGACGTCGACAATGAGCAGTTCTTC. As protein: CASSRDVDNEQFF.

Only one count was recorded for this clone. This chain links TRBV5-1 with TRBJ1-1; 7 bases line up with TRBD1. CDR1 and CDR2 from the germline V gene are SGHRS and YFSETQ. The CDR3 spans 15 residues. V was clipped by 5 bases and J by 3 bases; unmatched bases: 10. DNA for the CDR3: TGCGCCAGCAGGGCCCGCGGAGGGGGCGACACTGAAGCTTTCTTT. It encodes CASRARGGGDTEAFF.

CDR3 in amino acids: CASSLWDRGLYEQFF. The CDR3, as DNA: TGTGCCAGCAGCTTGTGGGACAGGGGGCTCTATGAGCAGTTCTTC. V is TRBV5-4 and J is TRBJ2-1; the match to TRBD1 covers 12 bases. The trim removed 1 base at V and 8 bases at J, leaving 4 bases unmatched. The CDR3 spans 15 residues. Germline assignment: CDR1 SGHNT and CDR2 YYREEE (reference sequence). Looking up the rest from reference TRBV5-4 and TRBJ2-1 gives the full variable domain: ETGVTQSPTHLIKTRGQQVTLRCSSQSGHNTVSWYQQALGQGPQFIFQYYREEENGRGNFPPRFSGLQFPNYSSELNVNALELDDSALYLCASSLWDRGLYEQFFGPGTRLTVL.

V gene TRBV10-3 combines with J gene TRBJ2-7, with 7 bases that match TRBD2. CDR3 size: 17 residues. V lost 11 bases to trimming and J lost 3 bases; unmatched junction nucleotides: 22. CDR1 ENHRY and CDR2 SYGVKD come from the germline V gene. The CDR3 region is CAVTADGAGEYYYEQYF. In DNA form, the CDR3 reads TGTGCCGTAACCGCGGACGGGGCGGGAGAGTATTACTACGAGCAGTACTTC.

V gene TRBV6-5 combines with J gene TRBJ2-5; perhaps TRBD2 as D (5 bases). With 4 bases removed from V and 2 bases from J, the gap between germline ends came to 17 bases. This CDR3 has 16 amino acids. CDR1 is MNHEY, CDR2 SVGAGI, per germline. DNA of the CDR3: TGTGCCAGCAGTTCCGAGGGCCTAGCCCAGCAAGAGACCCAGTACTTC. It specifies CASSSEGLAQQETQYF.

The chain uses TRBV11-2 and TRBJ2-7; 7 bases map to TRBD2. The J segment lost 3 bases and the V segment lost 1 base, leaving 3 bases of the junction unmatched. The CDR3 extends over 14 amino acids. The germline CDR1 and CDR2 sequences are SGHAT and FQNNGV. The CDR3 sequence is CASSLGGGLYEQYF. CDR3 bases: TGTGCCAGCAGCTTAGGGGGGGGACTCTACGAGCAGTACTTC. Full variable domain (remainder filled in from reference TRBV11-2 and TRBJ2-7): EAGVAQSPRYKIIEKRQSVAFWCNPISGHATLYWYQQILGQGPKLLIQFQNNGVVDDSQLPKDRFSAERLKGVDSTLKIQPAKLEDSAVYLCASSLGGGLYEQYFGPGTRLTVT.

CDR3 in DNA: TGTGCCAGCTCACCGCTCCCCGGGACAGGGGTCTACGAGCAGTACTTC. Amino acid sequence: CASSPLPGTGVYEQYF. This chain uses TRBV18 with TRBJ2-7, with TRBD1 matching over 10 bases. The CDR3 is 16 amino acids. Germline CDR1 is KGHSH and CDR2 is LQKENI. The J segment lost 3 bases and the V segment lost 3 bases, leaving 8 bases of the junction unmatched. Drawing the rest from reference TRBV18 and TRBJ2-7, the complete variable domain is NAGVMQNPRHLVRRRGQEARLRCSPMKGHSHVYWYRQLPEEGLKFMVYLQKENIIDESGMPKERFSAEFPKEGPSILRIQQVVRGDSAAYFCASSPLPGTGVYEQYFGPGTRLTVT.

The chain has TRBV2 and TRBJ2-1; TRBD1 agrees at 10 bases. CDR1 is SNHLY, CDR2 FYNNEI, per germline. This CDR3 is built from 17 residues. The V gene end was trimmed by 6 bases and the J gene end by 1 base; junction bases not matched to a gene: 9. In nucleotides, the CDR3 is TGTGCCAGCAGAGGACAGGGGGTGTCCTGGTCCTACAATGAGCAGTTCTTC. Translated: CASRGQGVSWSYNEQFF.

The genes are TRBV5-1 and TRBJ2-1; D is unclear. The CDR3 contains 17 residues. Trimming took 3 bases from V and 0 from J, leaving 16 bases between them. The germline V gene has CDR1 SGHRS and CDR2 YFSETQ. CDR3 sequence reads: CASSSNGQRSSYNEQFF. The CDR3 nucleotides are TGCGCCAGCAGCTCCAATGGGCAGCGCAGCTCCTACAATGAGCAGTTCTTC.

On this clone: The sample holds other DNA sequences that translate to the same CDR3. The CDR3 nucleotides are TGTGCCAGTAGTACGACAGGGGATAATCAGCCCCAGCATTTT. This codes for CASSTTGDNQPQHF. The chain employs TRBV19 and TRBJ1-5; 8 nucleotides align to TRBD1. CDR1 and CDR2 (germline): LNHDA, SQIVND (reference sequence). The CDR3 has 14 residues. J lost 4 bases, V lost 4 bases, and 3 bases had no gene match.

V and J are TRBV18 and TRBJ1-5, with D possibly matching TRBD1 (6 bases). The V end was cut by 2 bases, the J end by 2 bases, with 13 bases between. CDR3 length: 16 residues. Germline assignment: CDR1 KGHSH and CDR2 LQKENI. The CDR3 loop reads CASSPSVGGGNQPQHF. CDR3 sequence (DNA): TGTGCCAGCTCACCATCGGTAGGGGGGGGCAATCAGCCCCAGCATTTT.

CDR3 in amino acids: CASSVQGHSGNTIYF. The CDR3 DNA follows: TGTGCCAGCAGCGTTCAGGGCCACTCTGGAAACACCATATATTTT. The V call is TRBV9, the J call TRBJ1-3, with a possible D match to TRBD1 (5 bases). V dropped 2 bases and J dropped 0 bases, with 9 bases sitting between them. Germline V gives CDR1 SGDLS, CDR2 YYNGEE. The CDR3 has 15 residues.

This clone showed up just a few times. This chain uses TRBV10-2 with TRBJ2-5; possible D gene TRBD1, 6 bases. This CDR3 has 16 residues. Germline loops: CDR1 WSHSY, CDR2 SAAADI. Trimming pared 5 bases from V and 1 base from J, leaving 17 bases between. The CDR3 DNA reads TGCGCCAGCAGTATGGGGGCCTTACCCCCCCAAGAGACCCAGTACTTC. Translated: CASSMGALPPQETQYF.

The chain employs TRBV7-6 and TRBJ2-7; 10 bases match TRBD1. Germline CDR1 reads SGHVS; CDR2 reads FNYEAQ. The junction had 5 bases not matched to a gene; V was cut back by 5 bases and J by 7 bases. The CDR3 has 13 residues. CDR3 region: CASSRTGGKEQYF. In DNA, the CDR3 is TGTGCCAGCAGCCGGACAGGGGGTAAAGAGCAGTACTTC.

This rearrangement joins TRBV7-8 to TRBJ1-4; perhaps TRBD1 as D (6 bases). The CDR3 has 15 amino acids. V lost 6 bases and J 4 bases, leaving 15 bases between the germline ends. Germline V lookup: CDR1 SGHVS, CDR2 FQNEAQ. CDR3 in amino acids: CASRISGAGNEKLFF. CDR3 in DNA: TGTGCCAGCAGGATATCGGGGGCGGGTAATGAAAAACTGTTTTTT.

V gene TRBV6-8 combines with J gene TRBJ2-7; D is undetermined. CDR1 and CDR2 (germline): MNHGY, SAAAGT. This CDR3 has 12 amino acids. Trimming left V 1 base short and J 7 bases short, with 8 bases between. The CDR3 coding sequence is TGTGCCAGCAGTTACTGGCCACGGGAGCAGTACTTC. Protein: CASSYWPREQYF.

DNA of the CDR3: TGTGCCAGCAGCCCCTCGAGGGGGACTGAAGCTTTCTTT. Protein product: CASSPSRGTEAFF. The chain carries TRBV4-2 and TRBJ1-1; maybe TRBD1 (6 bases). Germline assignment: CDR1 LGHNA and CDR2 YNFKEQ. CDR3 length: 13 amino acids. The V and J ends lost 4 bases and 5 bases respectively, with 11 bases between them.

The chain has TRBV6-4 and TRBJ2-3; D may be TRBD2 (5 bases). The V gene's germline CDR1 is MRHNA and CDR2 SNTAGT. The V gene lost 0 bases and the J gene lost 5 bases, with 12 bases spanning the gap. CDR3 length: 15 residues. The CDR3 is CASSDSGDAVDTQYF. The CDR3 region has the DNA TGTGCCAGCAGTGACTCGGGAGACGCAGTAGATACGCAGTATTTT.

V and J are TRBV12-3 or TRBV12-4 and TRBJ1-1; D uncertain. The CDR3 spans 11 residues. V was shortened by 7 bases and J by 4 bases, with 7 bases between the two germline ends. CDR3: CASMRVTEAFF. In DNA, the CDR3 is TGTGCCAGCATGAGGGTCACTGAAGCTTTCTTT.

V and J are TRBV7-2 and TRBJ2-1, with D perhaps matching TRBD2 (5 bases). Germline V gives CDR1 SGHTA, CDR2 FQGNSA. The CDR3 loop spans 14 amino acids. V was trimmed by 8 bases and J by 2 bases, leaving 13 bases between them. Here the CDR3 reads CASGLRAAYNEQFF. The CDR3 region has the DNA TGTGCCAGCGGCCTGAGGGCGGCCTACAATGAGCAGTTCTTC.

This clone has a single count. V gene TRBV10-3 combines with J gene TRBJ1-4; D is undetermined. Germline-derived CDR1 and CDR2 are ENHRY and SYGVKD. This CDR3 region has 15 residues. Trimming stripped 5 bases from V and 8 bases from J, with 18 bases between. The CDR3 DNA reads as TGTGCCATCAGTTTATCGAGCGGGCGGGAAGAAAAACTGTTTTTT. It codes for CAISLSSGREEKLFF.

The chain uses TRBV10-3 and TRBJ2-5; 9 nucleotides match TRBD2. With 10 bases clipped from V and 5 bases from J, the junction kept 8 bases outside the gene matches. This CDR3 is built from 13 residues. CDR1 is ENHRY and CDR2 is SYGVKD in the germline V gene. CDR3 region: CATTPTSGETQYF. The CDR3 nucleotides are TGTGCCACCACCCCGACTAGCGGCGAGACCCAGTACTTC.